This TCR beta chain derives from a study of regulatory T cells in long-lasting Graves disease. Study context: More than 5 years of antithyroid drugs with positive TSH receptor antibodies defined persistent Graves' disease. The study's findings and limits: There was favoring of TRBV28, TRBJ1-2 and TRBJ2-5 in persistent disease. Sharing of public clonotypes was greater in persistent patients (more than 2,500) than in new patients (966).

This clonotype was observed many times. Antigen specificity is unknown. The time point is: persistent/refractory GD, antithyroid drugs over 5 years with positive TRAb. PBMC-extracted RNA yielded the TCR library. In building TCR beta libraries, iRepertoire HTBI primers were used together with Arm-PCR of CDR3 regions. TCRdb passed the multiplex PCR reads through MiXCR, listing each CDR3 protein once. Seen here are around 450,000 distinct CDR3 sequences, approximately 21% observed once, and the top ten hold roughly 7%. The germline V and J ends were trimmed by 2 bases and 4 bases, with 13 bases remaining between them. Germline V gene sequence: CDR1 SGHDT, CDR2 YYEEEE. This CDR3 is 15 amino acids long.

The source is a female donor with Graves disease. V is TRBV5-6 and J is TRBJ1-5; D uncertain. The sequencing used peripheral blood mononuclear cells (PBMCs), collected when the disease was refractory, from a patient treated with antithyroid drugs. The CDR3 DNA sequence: TGTGCCAGCAGCTTCGGCCCGAACCTTAATCAGCCCCAGCATTTT. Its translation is CASSFGPNLNQPQHF.